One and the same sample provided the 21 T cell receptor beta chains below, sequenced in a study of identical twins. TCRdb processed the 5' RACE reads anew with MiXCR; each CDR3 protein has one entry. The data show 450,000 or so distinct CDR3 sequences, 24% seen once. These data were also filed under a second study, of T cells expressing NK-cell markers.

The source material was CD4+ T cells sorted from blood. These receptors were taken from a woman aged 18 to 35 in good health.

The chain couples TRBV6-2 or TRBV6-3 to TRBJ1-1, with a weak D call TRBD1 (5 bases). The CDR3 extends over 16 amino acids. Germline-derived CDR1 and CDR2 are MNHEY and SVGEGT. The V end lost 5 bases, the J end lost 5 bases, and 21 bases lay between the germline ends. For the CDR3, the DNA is TGTGCCAGCAGTGAGGTCGGGACCGGCCCACAAACTGAAGCTTTCTTT. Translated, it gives CASSEVGTGPQTEAFF.

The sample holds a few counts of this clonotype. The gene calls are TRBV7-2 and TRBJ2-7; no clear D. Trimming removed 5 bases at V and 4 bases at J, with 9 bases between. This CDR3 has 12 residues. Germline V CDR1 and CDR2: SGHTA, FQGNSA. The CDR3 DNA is TGTGCCAGCAGCCAAGACCCGTACGAGCAGTACTTC. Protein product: CASSQDPYEQYF. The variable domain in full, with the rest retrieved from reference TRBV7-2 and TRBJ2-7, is GAGVSQSPSNKVTEKGKDVELRCDPISGHTALYWYRQSLGQGLEFLIYFQGNSAPDKSGLPSDRFSAERTGGSVSTLTIQRTQQEDSAVYLCASSQDPYEQYFGPGTRLTVT.

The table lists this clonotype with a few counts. Written as DNA, the CDR3 is TGTGCCAGCAGCCGGGGACAGGGAGTTAACTATGGCTACACCTTC. Amino acid sequence: CASSRGQGVNYGYTF. The chain uses TRBV12-3 or TRBV12-4 and TRBJ1-2; TRBD1 matches 9 bases. V lost 6 bases and J lost 1; bases outside the gene matches: 6. This CDR3 is 15 amino acids long.

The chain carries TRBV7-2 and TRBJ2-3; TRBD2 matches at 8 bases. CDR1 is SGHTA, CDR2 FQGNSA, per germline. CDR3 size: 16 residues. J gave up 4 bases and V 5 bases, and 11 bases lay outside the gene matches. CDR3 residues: CASSLYRGGAADTQYF. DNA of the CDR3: TGTGCCAGCAGCCTGTACCGGGGGGGCGCAGCAGATACGCAGTATTTT.

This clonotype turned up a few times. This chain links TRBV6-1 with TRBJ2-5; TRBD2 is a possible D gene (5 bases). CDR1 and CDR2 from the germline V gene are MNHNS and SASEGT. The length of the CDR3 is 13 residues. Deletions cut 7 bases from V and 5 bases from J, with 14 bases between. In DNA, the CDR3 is TGTGCCAGCACGGGATTAGGTTATGAGACCCAGTACTTC. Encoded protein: CASTGLGYETQYF.

The DNA of the CDR3 is TGTGCCAGCAGACAGACAGGGGGTAGTACTGAAGCTTTCTTT. Amino acid sequence: CASRQTGGSTEAFF. The chain combines TRBV7-3 with TRBJ1-1; 9 bases line up with TRBD1. This CDR3 comprises 14 residues. Germline V gene sequence: CDR1 SGHTA, CDR2 FQGTGA. V gave up 6 bases and J gave up 5 bases; unmatched junction bases: 7.

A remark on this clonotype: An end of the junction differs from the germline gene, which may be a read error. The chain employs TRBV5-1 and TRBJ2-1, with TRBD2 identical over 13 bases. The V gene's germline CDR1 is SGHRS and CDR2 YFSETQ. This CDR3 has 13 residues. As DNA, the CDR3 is TGCGCCAGCACACTAGCGGGGGGGCCTGGACCCAACTTC. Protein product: CASTLAGGPGPNF.

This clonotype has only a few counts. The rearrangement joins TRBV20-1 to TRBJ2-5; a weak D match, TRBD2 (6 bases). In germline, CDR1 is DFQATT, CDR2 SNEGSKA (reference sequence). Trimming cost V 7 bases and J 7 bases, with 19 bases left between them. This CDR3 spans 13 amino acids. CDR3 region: CSVRLGLGWTQYF. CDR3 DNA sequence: TGCAGTGTACGACTAGGGCTAGGGTGGACCCAGTACTTC.

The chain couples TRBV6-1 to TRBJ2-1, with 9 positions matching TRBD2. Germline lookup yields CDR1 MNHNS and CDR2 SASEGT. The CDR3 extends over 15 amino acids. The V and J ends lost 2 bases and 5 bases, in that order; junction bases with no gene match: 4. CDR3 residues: CASSERSSGNNEQFF. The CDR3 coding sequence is TGTGCCAGCAGTGAAAGGTCTAGCGGGAACAATGAGCAGTTCTTC.

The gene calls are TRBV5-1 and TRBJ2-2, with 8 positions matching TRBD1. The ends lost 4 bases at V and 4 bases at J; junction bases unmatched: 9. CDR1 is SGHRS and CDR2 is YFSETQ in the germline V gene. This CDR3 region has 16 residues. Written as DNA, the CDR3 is TGCGCCAGCAGCGACTGGACAGGGCGGGTCACCGGGGAGCTGTTTTTT. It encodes CASSDWTGRVTGELFF. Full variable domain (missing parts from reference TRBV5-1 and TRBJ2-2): KAGVTQTPRYLIKTRGQQVTLSCSPISGHRSVSWYQQTPGQGLQFLFEYFSETQRNKGNFPGRFSGRQFSNSRSEMNVSTLELGDSALYLCASSDWTGRVTGELFFGEGSRLTVL.

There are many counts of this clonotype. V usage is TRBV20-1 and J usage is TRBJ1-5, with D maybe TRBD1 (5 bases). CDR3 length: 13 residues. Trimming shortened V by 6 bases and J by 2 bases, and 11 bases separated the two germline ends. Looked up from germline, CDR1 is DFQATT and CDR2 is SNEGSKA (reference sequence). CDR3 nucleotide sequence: TGCAGTGCAGTAGGGGTGGGCAATCAGCCCCAGCATTTT. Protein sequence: CSAVGVGNQPQHF.

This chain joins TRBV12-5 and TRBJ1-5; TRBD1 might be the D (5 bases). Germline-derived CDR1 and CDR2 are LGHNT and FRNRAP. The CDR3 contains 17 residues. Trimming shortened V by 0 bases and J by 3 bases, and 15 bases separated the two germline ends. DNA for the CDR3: TGTGCTAGTGGTTTGGTCACAGGCGGTAGGCCCAATCAGCCCCAGCATTTT. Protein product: CASGLVTGGRPNQPQHF.

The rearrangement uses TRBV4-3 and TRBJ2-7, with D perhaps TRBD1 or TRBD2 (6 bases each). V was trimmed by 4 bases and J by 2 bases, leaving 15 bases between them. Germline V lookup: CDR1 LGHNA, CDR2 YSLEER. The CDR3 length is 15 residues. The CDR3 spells CASSLYPGGAYEQYF. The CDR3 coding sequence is TGCGCCAGCAGCCTCTACCCCGGGGGCGCCTACGAGCAGTACTTC.

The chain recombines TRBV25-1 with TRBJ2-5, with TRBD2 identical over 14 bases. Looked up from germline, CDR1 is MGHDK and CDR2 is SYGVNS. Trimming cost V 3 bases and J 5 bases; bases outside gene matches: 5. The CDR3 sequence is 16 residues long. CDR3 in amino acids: CASSEGLAGARETQYF. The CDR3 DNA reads TGTGCCAGCAGTGAGGGACTAGCGGGGGCAAGGGAGACCCAGTACTTC.

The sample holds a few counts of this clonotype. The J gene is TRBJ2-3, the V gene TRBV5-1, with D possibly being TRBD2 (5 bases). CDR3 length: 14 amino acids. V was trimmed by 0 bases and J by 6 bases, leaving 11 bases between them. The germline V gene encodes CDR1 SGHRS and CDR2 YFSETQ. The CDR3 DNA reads TGCGCCAGCAGCTTGGGGGGAGTCGAGGATACGCAGTATTTT. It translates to CASSLGGVEDTQYF.

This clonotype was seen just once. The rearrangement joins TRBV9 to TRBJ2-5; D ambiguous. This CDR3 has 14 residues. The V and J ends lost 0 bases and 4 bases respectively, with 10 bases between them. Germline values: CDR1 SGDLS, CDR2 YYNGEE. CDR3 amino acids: CASSVGETRETQYF. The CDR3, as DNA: TGTGCCAGCAGCGTAGGAGAGACGCGAGAGACCCAGTACTTC.

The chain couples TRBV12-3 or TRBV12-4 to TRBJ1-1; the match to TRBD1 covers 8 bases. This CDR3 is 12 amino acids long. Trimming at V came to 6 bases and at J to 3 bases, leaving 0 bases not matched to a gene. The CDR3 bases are TGTGCCAGCAGACAGGGGGACACTGAAGCTTTCTTT. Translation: CASRQGDTEAFF.

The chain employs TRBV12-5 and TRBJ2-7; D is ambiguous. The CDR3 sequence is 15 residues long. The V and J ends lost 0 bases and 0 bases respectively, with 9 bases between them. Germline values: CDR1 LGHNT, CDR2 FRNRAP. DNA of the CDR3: TGTGCTAGTGGTTTGGTACTCGGCGTCTCCTACGAGCAGTACTTC. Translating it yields CASGLVLGVSYEQYF.

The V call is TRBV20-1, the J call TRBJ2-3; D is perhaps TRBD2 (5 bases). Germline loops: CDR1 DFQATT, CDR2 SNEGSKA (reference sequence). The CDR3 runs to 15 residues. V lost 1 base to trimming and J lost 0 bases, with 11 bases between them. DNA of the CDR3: TGCAGTGCTAGAGGAATTAGCGCTAGCACAGATACGCAGTATTTT. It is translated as CSARGISASTDTQYF.

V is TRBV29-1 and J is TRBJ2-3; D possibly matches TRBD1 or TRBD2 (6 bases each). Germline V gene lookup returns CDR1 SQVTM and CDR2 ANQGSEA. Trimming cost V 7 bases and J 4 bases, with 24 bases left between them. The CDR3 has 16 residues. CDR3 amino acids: CSAAPSFPGAPDTQYF. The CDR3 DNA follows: TGCAGCGCGGCCCCCTCCTTCCCGGGGGCCCCAGATACGCAGTATTTT.

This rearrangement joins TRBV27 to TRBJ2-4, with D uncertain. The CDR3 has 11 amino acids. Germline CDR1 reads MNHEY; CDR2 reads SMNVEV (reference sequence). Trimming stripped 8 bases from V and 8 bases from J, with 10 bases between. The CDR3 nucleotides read TGTGCCAGCGCCTACCGACACATTCAGTACTTC. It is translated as CASAYRHIQYF.